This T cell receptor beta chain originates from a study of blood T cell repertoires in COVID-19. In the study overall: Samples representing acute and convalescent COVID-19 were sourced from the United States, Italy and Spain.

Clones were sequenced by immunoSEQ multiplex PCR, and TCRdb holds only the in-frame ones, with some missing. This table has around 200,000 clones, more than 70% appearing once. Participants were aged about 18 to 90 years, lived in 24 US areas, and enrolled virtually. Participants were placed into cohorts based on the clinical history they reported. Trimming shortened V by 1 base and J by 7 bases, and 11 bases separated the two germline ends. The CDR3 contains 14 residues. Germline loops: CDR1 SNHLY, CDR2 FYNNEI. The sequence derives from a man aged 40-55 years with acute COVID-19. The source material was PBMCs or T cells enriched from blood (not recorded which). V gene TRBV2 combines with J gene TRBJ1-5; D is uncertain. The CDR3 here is CASSEGEIGQPQHF. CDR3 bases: TGTGCCAGCAGTGAAGGGGAGATAGGACAGCCCCAGCATTTT.